This entry lists 5 T cell receptor beta chains sequenced from one sample in a study of breast tumors, draining lymph nodes, adjacent tissues. In TCRdb, the multiplex PCR reads were re-called with MiXCR into one record per CDR3 protein. The sample gives around 300,000 distinct CDR3 sequences, around 30% of which show up once; 0.85% to 1.2% is in the top ten. The lymph nodes were axillary draining lymph nodes from breast cancer patients. Sequencing was done on a sample of axillary lymph node tissue. Receptor source: a female donor with breast cancer. Some clones in this sample may be carry-over from other donors' samples.

This clonotype was seen just once. This chain connects TRBV4-1 to TRBJ1-1; TRBD1 agrees at 7 bases. The CDR3 has 13 residues. The ends lost 3 bases at V and 7 bases at J; junction bases unmatched: 5. Looked up from germline, CDR1 is MGHRA and CDR2 is YSYEKL. DNA of the CDR3: TGCGCCAGCAGCCAGGGGACAGCCCTTGAAGCTTTCTTT. Protein: CASSQGTALEAFF.

This clonotype appeared many times. The rearrangement links TRBV5-1 to TRBJ1-4; no reliable D call. The ends were cut back, 4 bases at V and 7 bases at J, with 14 bases in the middle. Germline V gives CDR1 SGHRS, CDR2 YFSETQ. The CDR3 extends over 14 amino acids. In nucleotides, the CDR3 is TGCGCCAGCAGCACCAACGCTGAGGGTGAAAAACTGTTTTTT. Residues: CASSTNAEGEKLFF.

The sample holds a few counts of this clonotype. The chain couples TRBV30 to TRBJ1-2, with TRBD1 matching 8 bases. CDR3 length: 14 amino acids. V lost 2 bases to trimming and J lost 7 bases; unmatched junction nucleotides: 9. CDR1 and CDR2 from the germline V gene are GTSNPN and SVGIG (reference sequence). The CDR3 reads CAWSSGQVFFGYTF. The CDR3 nucleotides read TGTGCCTGGAGTTCGGGACAGGTATTTTTTGGCTACACCTTC.

The CDR3 sequence is CASSLAGRTETQYF. For the CDR3, the DNA is TGTGCCAGCAGTCTAGCGGGAAGGACTGAGACCCAGTACTTC. The genes are TRBV11-2 and TRBJ2-5; 9 bases match TRBD2. The CDR3 is 14 amino acids. CDR1 is SGHAT and CDR2 is FQNNGV in the germline V gene. The V and J ends lost 6 bases and 5 bases, in that order; junction bases with no gene match: 7.

Remarks on this clonotype: A much larger clone lies one base from this, so it may be a read error. The CDR3 end shows no conserved phenylalanine or tryptophan, and so a read error is likely. It is unclear where the CDR3 begins or ends on the DNA, so no DNA is shown, and the CDR3 is as TCRdb lists it. V is TRBV3-2 and J is TRBJ2-3. TRBV3-2 corresponds to a pseudogene. The CDR3 sequence runs 9 residues, both termini included. CDR3 region: CAGSQEIPV.